Presented here are 30 T cell receptor beta chains from one specimen sequenced in a study of T cells after yellow fever vaccination. TCRdb re-called the 5' RACE reads with MiXCR, one entry per CDR3 protein. In the table there are around 300,000 distinct CDR3 sequences, 10% to 15% of which are singletons. Sequencing was performed on CD4+ T cells sorted from PBMCs, taken 45 days after the yellow fever booster vaccination. All receptors derive from a man aged 25-40 years who received the YFV17D yellow fever vaccine.

The sample holds a few counts of this clonotype. The chain carries TRBV19 and TRBJ2-3; 7 bases agree with TRBD2. V was pared by 5 bases and J by 4 bases, with 12 bases of the junction left unmatched. The CDR3 spans 16 residues. CDR1 and CDR2 (germline): LNHDA, SQIVND (reference sequence). CDR3 nucleotides: TGTGCCAGTAGTCAGAGAATGGCGGGAGCATCAGATACGCAGTATTTT. Translated, it gives CASSQRMAGASDTQYF.

This clonotype has a count of ten or more. The chain combines TRBV20-1 with TRBJ2-7; maybe TRBD1 (5 bases). Germline values: CDR1 DFQATT, CDR2 SNEGSKA (reference sequence). This CDR3 spans 14 amino acids. Trimming shortened V by 2 bases and J by 3 bases, and 14 bases separated the two germline ends. The chain's CDR3 is CSARTQGMHYEQYF. CDR3 nucleotide sequence: TGCAGTGCTAGAACTCAGGGTATGCACTACGAGCAGTACTTC.

Details on this clonotype: An end of the junction differs from the germline gene, which may be a read error. CDR3: CASGFGITYEEYF. DNA of the CDR3: TGTGCTAGTGGTTTCGGGATAACCTACGAGGAGTACTTC. The chain recombines TRBV12-5 with TRBJ2-7; D is possibly TRBD2 (5 bases). This CDR3 contains 13 residues. Germline values: CDR1 LGHNT, CDR2 FRNRAP.

This clonotype appeared many times. V and J are TRBV29-1 and TRBJ2-7; weak D call: TRBD1 (6 bases). Per the germline V gene, CDR1 is SQVTM and CDR2 is ANQGSEA. Trimming left V 3 bases short and J 7 bases short, with 10 bases between. This CDR3 spans 11 amino acids. The CDR3 reads CSVDRGGEQYF. The CDR3 DNA is TGCAGCGTTGACAGGGGTGGGGAGCAGTACTTC.

The chain joins TRBV5-1 to TRBJ2-5; the D gene could be TRBD1 or TRBD2 (5 bases each). The CDR3 sequence is 13 residues long. V was cut by 3 bases and J by 1 base, with 7 bases left in between. CDR1 is SGHRS and CDR2 is YFSETQ in the germline V gene. The CDR3: CASSSGTQETQYF. CDR3 DNA: TGCGCCAGCAGCTCCGGGACCCAAGAGACCCAGTACTTC.

V is TRBV5-1 and J is TRBJ2-7; 8 bases align to TRBD2. Looked up from germline, CDR1 is SGHRS and CDR2 is YFSETQ. CDR3 length: 15 residues. Unmatched junction bases numbered 12, after V lost 4 bases and J lost 6 bases. The CDR3 DNA reads TGCGCCAGCAGCCAGACTAGCGCCAAGACTGCCGAGCAGTACTTC. It is translated as CASSQTSAKTAEQYF. The variable domain in full, with the rest retrieved from reference TRBV5-1 and TRBJ2-7, is KAGVTQTPRYLIKTRGQQVTLSCSPISGHRSVSWYQQTPGQGLQFLFEYFSETQRNKGNFPGRFSGRQFSNSRSEMNVSTLELGDSALYLCASSQTSAKTAEQYFGPGTRLTVT.

The genes are TRBV20-1 and TRBJ2-3, with 8 bases fitting TRBD2. Germline V gene lookup returns CDR1 DFQATT and CDR2 SNEGSKA (reference sequence). The CDR3 has 13 residues. With V trimmed by 3 bases and J by 5 bases, 4 bases remained unmatched. The CDR3, as DNA: TGCAGTGCTAGTCTGGCGGGAGGAGATACGCAGTATTTT. It yields the protein CSASLAGGDTQYF.

This clonotype was seen a handful of times. The rearrangement uses TRBV4-3 and TRBJ1-2; D perhaps matches TRBD1 (6 bases). The CDR3 contains 16 residues. Germline values: CDR1 LGHNA, CDR2 YSLEER. V lost 4 bases to trimming and J lost 4 bases, with 19 bases between them. The CDR3 bases are TGCGCCAGCAGCCGCTTCCCAAACAGGGACCGCTATGGCTACACCTTC. Its translation: CASSRFPNRDRYGYTF.

Comment on this clonotype: The junction departs from the called germline gene at one end, perhaps through a read error. The V call is TRBV6-1, the J call TRBJ2-7, with 8 bases fitting TRBD2. The CDR3 extends over 14 amino acids. Germline V gene data show CDR1 as MNHNS and CDR2 as SASEGT. CDR3 sequence reads: CASAPRTSSYAQYF. In DNA form, the CDR3 reads TGTGCCAGCGCCCCCCGGACTAGCAGCTACGCGCAGTACTTC.

This clonotype has only a few counts. The chain joins TRBV9 to TRBJ2-3; D might be TRBD2 (6 bases). The germline V gene encodes CDR1 SGDLS and CDR2 YYNGEE. CDR3 length: 14 residues. Trimming cost V 0 bases and J 4 bases, with 9 bases left between them. Here the CDR3 reads CASSVGGAADTQYF. The CDR3 DNA reads TGTGCCAGCAGCGTAGGCGGGGCCGCAGATACGCAGTATTTT.

This clonotype came up a few times. The V and J genes are TRBV5-6 and TRBJ2-5; D uncertain. In germline, CDR1 is SGHDT, CDR2 YYEEEE. With 2 bases removed from V and 1 base from J, the gap between germline ends came to 6 bases. This CDR3 is 13 amino acids long. The DNA for the CDR3 is TGTGCCAGCAGCTTAGTTTCCCAAGAGACCCAGTACTTC. This encodes CASSLVSQETQYF.

This clonotype was detected a few times. The V gene is TRBV7-2, the J gene TRBJ2-1; D perhaps matches TRBD2 (5 bases). The germline V and J ends were trimmed by 3 bases and 7 bases, with 10 bases remaining between them. There are 13 residues in the CDR3. Germline loops: CDR1 SGHTA, CDR2 FQGNSA. The CDR3 DNA sequence: TGTGCCAGCAGCTTCGTTCGAGGGAATGAGCAGTTCTTC. Translating it yields CASSFVRGNEQFF.

This clonotype was seen many times. V and J are TRBV5-1 and TRBJ2-5; D is perhaps TRBD1 (5 bases). CDR1 is SGHRS, CDR2 YFSETQ, per germline. V shed 0 bases and J shed 5 bases, with 5 bases lying between them. There are 12 residues in the CDR3. In DNA, the CDR3 is TGCGCCAGCAGCTTGGCAGGGGAGACCCAGTACTTC. This encodes CASSLAGETQYF.

The chain combines TRBV20-1 with TRBJ2-3; 11 nucleotides match TRBD2. This CDR3 is built from 16 residues. Germline V gene sequence: CDR1 DFQATT, CDR2 SNEGSKA (reference sequence). This CDR3 reads CCFRGTSGASTDTQYF. Here the CDR3 DNA reads TGCTGCTTCCGGGGGACTAGCGGAGCTAGCACAGATACGCAGTATTTT.

The chain carries TRBV5-1 and TRBJ2-1; D possibly uses TRBD1 or TRBD2 (5 bases each). The CDR3 contains 13 residues. Trimming removed 4 bases from V and 8 bases from J, with 13 bases in between. CDR1 and CDR2 from the germline V gene are SGHRS and YFSETQ. The CDR3 bases are TGCGCCAGCAGCAGGGACCTGACCGATGAGCAGTTCTTC. It specifies CASSRDLTDEQFF.

The V gene is TRBV18, the J gene TRBJ2-7; TRBD2 is a possible D gene (5 bases). The CDR3 consists of 13 residues. Germline V gene data show CDR1 as KGHSH and CDR2 as LQKENI. The V gene lost 8 bases and the J gene lost 4 bases, with 15 bases spanning the gap. This CDR3 is CASRSDSKYEQYF. The CDR3 coding sequence is TGTGCCAGCCGTTCGGACTCCAAGTACGAGCAGTACTTC.

This clonotype was observed a handful of times. V and J are TRBV6-1 and TRBJ1-1, with a tentative D call TRBD1 (5 bases). This CDR3 region has 13 residues. Germline V gene lookup returns CDR1 MNHNS and CDR2 SASEGT. Trimming pared 7 bases from V and 4 bases from J, leaving 13 bases between. Written as DNA, the CDR3 is TGTGCCAGCACCATAGGGGTAGGCACTGAAGCTTTCTTT. It codes for CASTIGVGTEAFF.

Only a few counts were recorded for this clonotype. The chain has TRBV5-1 and TRBJ1-2; D unclear. Trimming shortened V by 0 bases and J by 10 bases, and 10 bases separated the two germline ends. CDR1 and CDR2 from the germline V gene are SGHRS and YFSETQ. This CDR3 is 12 amino acids long. The CDR3 DNA follows: TGCGCCAGCAGCTTGGACAAGCCCAACTACACCTTC. Residues: CASSLDKPNYTF.

This clonotype was recorded a few times. This chain joins TRBV12-3 or TRBV12-4 and TRBJ2-4; 10 bases map to TRBD2. CDR3 size: 15 residues. The V gene end was trimmed by 6 bases and the J gene end by 6 bases; junction bases not matched to a gene: 8. In DNA, the CDR3 is TGTGCCAGCAGCATAGCTAGCGGGAGTGGAAACATTCAGTACTTC. Translated: CASSIASGSGNIQYF.

This chain connects TRBV6-2 or TRBV6-3 to TRBJ2-1; D uncertain. Trimming cost V 3 bases and J 10 bases, with 7 bases left between them. This CDR3 has 11 residues. The germline CDR1 and CDR2 sequences are MNHEY and SVGEGT. CDR3 in DNA: TGTGCCAGCAGTTATAGAGACGAGCAGTTCTTC. It yields the protein CASSYRDEQFF.

This clonotype was counted between two and nine times. The J gene is TRBJ2-6, the V gene TRBV20-1; D assignment may be TRBD1 or TRBD2 (5 bases each). The CDR3 is made up of 14 amino acids. Germline CDR1 is DFQATT and CDR2 is SNEGSKA (reference sequence). CDR3 amino acids: CSSFGTSGANVLTF. The DNA of the CDR3 is TGCAGCTCCTTCGGGACGTCTGGGGCCAACGTCCTGACTTTC.

The rearrangement links TRBV28 to TRBJ2-7, with 9 bases that match TRBD2. The CDR3 sequence is 19 residues long. Losses at the gene ends were 6 bases for V and 2 bases for J; bases not matched to a gene: 20. Germline V gene sequence: CDR1 MDHEN, CDR2 SYDVKM. This CDR3 is CASSRTRGREGFRPYEQYF. The CDR3 DNA follows: TGTGCCAGCAGCCGTACGAGGGGGCGGGAGGGTTTCCGGCCCTACGAGCAGTACTTC.

This clonotype was picked up a small number of times. The J gene is TRBJ1-1, the V gene TRBV5-6, with D possibly being TRBD1 (6 bases). The V gene lost 3 bases and the J gene lost 4 bases, with 19 bases spanning the gap. The germline V gene encodes CDR1 SGHDT and CDR2 YYEEEE. This CDR3 is built from 16 residues. In nucleotides, the CDR3 is TGTGCCAGCAGCTCCGCTCGGGGGGCGGACCTCACTGAAGCTTTCTTT. It specifies CASSSARGADLTEAFF.

The gene calls are TRBV2 and TRBJ2-2; 7 bases align to TRBD2. The V gene's germline CDR1 is SNHLY and CDR2 FYNNEI. V lost 3 bases, J lost 4 bases, and 5 bases stayed unmatched. This CDR3 region has 15 residues. Here the CDR3 DNA reads TGTGCCAGCAGTGATTTACCTAGCGGCACCGGGGAGCTGTTTTTT. Residues: CASSDLPSGTGELFF.

CDR3 sequence reads: CASSFQTTLKQFF. Written as DNA, the CDR3 is TGTGCCAGCAGTTTCCAAACTACCTTGAAGCAGTTCTTC. The chain couples TRBV6-2 or TRBV6-3 to TRBJ2-1; D unresolved. The CDR3 is 13 amino acids. From germline, CDR1 is MNHEY and CDR2 SVGEGT. The ends were cut back, 4 bases at V and 11 bases at J, with 15 bases in the middle.

The chain couples TRBV10-3 to TRBJ2-7, with 9 bases identical to TRBD2. Germline CDR1 and CDR2: ENHRY and SYGVKD. Trimming took 7 bases from V and 6 from J; bases not matched to a gene: 7. The CDR3 extends over 13 amino acids. Here the CDR3 reads CAITVQREAEQYF. The DNA for the CDR3 is TGTGCCATCACAGTCCAGCGGGAGGCCGAGCAGTACTTC.

The rearrangement links TRBV7-2 to TRBJ2-7; 10 bases agree with TRBD2. Germline lookup yields CDR1 SGHTA and CDR2 FQGNSA. V lost 3 bases and J lost 4; bases outside the gene matches: 9. This CDR3 region has 16 residues. CDR3 nucleotide sequence: TGTGCCAGCAGCTTTTTCGTGGTAGCGGGAGGTTACGAGCAGTACTTC. Amino acids: CASSFFVVAGGYEQYF.

The rearrangement uses TRBV7-2 and TRBJ2-5, with D unresolved. Germline CDR1 SGHTA, CDR2 FQGNSA. The CDR3 sequence is 12 residues long. V lost 6 bases and J lost 0, with 5 bases in between. The chain's CDR3 is CASRLNQETQYF. The CDR3 DNA reads TGTGCCAGCAGACTGAACCAAGAGACCCAGTACTTC.

This clonotype was observed at least ten times. The V gene is TRBV20-1, the J gene TRBJ2-1; D possibly corresponds to TRBD1 (5 bases). V lost 6 bases to trimming and J lost 1 base, with 7 bases between them. Looked up from germline, CDR1 is DFQATT and CDR2 is SNEGSKA (reference sequence). The CDR3 is made up of 12 amino acids. The CDR3 bases are TGCAGTGCGTACAGGTCCTACAATGAGCAGTTCTTC. This encodes CSAYRSYNEQFF.

This clonotype has just a few counts. The V gene is TRBV3-1, the J gene TRBJ2-1; D may correspond to TRBD1 or TRBD2 (5 bases each). The CDR3 consists of 13 residues. Per the germline V gene, CDR1 is LGHDT and CDR2 is YNNKEL (reference sequence). V was shortened by 6 bases and J by 10 bases, with 16 bases between the two germline ends. The CDR3: CASSMLRDAEQFF. The CDR3 nucleotides read TGTGCCAGCAGTATGTTACGGGACGCCGAGCAGTTCTTC.